One sample yielded the 32 T cell receptor beta chains listed below, sequenced in a study of blood T cell repertoires in COVID-19. Profiling relied on immunoSEQ multiplex PCR, and the TCRdb table lists in-frame clones only, not all of them. The data hold roughly 200,000 clones, with 75% to 90% observed a single time. Sequencing used peripheral blood. These receptors were taken from an older woman with acute or convalescent COVID-19.

CDR3 loop: CASSATGNTEAFF. The CDR3 DNA is TGTGCCAGCAGCGCGACGGGGAACACTGAAGCTTTCTTT. The chain couples TRBV25-1 to TRBJ1-1; D call uncertain. V was trimmed by 6 bases and J by 1 base, leaving 9 bases between them. This CDR3 has 13 residues. The germline V gene encodes CDR1 MGHDK and CDR2 SYGVNS.

CDR3 amino acids: CASSYGQRGTEAFF. Written as DNA, the CDR3 is TGTGCCAGCAGTTACGGCCAGCGGGGCACTGAAGCTTTCTTT. This rearrangement joins TRBV6-5 to TRBJ1-1; D gene uncertain. CDR1 and CDR2 (germline): MNHEY, SVGAGI. Trimming removed 2 bases from V and 4 bases from J, with 11 bases in between. There are 14 residues in the CDR3.

The chain combines TRBV7-2 with TRBJ2-1; 12 bases fit TRBD2. J lost 8 bases, V lost 6 bases, and 5 bases had no gene match. This CDR3 spans 14 amino acids. CDR1 SGHTA and CDR2 FQGNSA come from the germline V gene. In DNA form, the CDR3 reads TGTGCCAGCAGTCTAGCGGGAGGGCCCTATGAGCAGTTCTTC. This sequence encodes CASSLAGGPYEQFF.

This sequence joins TRBV19 and TRBJ1-5; TRBD1 matches at 8 bases. Trimming took 9 bases from V and 7 from J; bases not matched to a gene: 14. This CDR3 has 15 amino acids. The germline gives CDR1 LNHDA, CDR2 SQIVND (reference sequence). DNA for the CDR3: TGTGCCAGCAAGTCGACGGGACAGGCGTACCAGCCCCAGCATTTT. Translating it yields CASKSTGQAYQPQHF.

The gene calls are TRBV7-9 and TRBJ2-1; the match to TRBD2 covers 7 bases. The CDR3 consists of 16 residues. CDR1 SEHNR and CDR2 FQNEAQ come from the germline V gene (reference sequence). Losses at the gene ends were 1 base for V and 5 bases for J; bases not matched to a gene: 8. CDR3 sequence reads: CASSLVGGRADNEQFF. The CDR3 bases are TGTGCCAGCAGCTTAGTCGGTGGGAGGGCCGACAATGAGCAGTTCTTC.

This clone appeared a single time. The chain combines TRBV11-2 with TRBJ2-3, with 11 positions matching TRBD2. Germline assignment: CDR1 SGHAT and CDR2 FQNNGV. Trimming at V came to 3 bases and at J to 1 base, leaving 3 bases not matched to a gene. This CDR3 region has 16 residues. CDR3 region: CASSFSLAGGTDTQYF. CDR3 DNA sequence: TGTGCCAGCAGCTTCTCACTAGCGGGAGGCACAGATACGCAGTATTTT.

The chain is built from TRBV20-1 and TRBJ2-5; D is ambiguous. This CDR3 is 11 amino acids long. Trimming removed 5 bases at V and 4 bases at J, with 8 bases between. Germline CDR1 is DFQATT and CDR2 is SNEGSKA (reference sequence). CDR3 loop: CSALIVETQYF. The CDR3 DNA is TGCAGTGCTTTGATAGTAGAGACCCAGTACTTC.

The chain has TRBV24-1 and TRBJ1-2, with no clear D. Germline V gives CDR1 KGHDR, CDR2 SFDVKD. This CDR3 contains 12 residues. V lost 4 bases and J lost 8, with 10 bases in between. The CDR3 DNA follows: TGTGCCACCAGTGAACCCGGGAACGGCTACACCTTC. Translated: CATSEPGNGYTF.

The chain is built from TRBV11-3 and TRBJ2-1; 7 bases agree with TRBD1. Germline V gives CDR1 SGHNT, CDR2 YENEEA. The V and J ends lost 5 bases and 6 bases, in that order; junction bases with no gene match: 4. This CDR3 spans 13 amino acids. CDR3 sequence reads: CASSRDRLNEQFF. CDR3 bases: TGTGCCAGCAGCCGGGACAGACTCAATGAGCAGTTCTTC.

The V call is TRBV18, the J call TRBJ2-3; weak D call: TRBD2 (6 bases). V lost 3 bases and J 0 bases, leaving 13 bases between the germline ends. The CDR3 sequence is 16 residues long. Germline-derived CDR1 and CDR2 are KGHSH and LQKENI. CDR3 sequence: CASSPSEGTSTDTQYF. The CDR3 coding sequence is TGTGCCAGCTCACCCTCGGAGGGAACTAGCACAGATACGCAGTATTTT. Full variable domain (rest looked up from reference TRBV18 and TRBJ2-3): NAGVMQNPRHLVRRRGQEARLRCSPMKGHSHVYWYRQLPEEGLKFMVYLQKENIIDESGMPKERFSAEFPKEGPSILRIQQVVRGDSAAYFCASSPSEGTSTDTQYFGPGTRLTVL.

The chain recombines TRBV28 with TRBJ2-5, with no clear D. Germline V CDR1 and CDR2: MDHEN, SYDVKM. This CDR3 has 16 amino acids. Trimming pared 2 bases from V and 2 bases from J, leaving 15 bases between. The CDR3 nucleotides read TGTGCCAGCAGTTTAAGGAGTTCGGCTTTTCAAGAGACCCAGTACTTC. Translating it yields CASSLRSSAFQETQYF.

The rearrangement links TRBV11-2 to TRBJ2-5; 9 bases align to TRBD2. From germline, CDR1 is SGHAT and CDR2 FQNNGV. V shed 3 bases, J shed 3 bases, and the junction held 5 bases outside the gene matches. This CDR3 comprises 15 residues. The CDR3 DNA sequence: TGTGCCAGCAGCTTTACAGCGGGAGGTGAAGAGACCCAGTACTTC. Amino acid sequence: CASSFTAGGEETQYF.

The chain combines TRBV7-3 with TRBJ1-1, with TRBD1 matching over 7 bases. CDR1 is SGHTA and CDR2 is FQGTGA in the germline V gene. The CDR3 runs to 15 residues. Trimming took 0 bases from V and 6 from J; bases not matched to a gene: 7. The chain's CDR3 is CASSLTGARGAEAFF. CDR3 bases: TGTGCCAGCAGCTTAACGGGCGCCAGGGGGGCTGAAGCTTTCTTT.

The chain couples TRBV2 to TRBJ2-5; 8 nucleotides agree with TRBD2. Per the germline V gene, CDR1 is SNHLY and CDR2 is FYNNEI. V shed 2 bases, J shed 7 bases, and the junction held 12 bases outside the gene matches. This CDR3 has 16 residues. The CDR3 nucleotides are TGTGCCAGCAGTGAAAGTTGGTCTAGCGCGGGAGGGACCCAGTACTTC. Protein product: CASSESWSSAGGTQYF.

The CDR3 nucleotides are TGTGCCAGCAGCGCACAGGCTGGGGTGGACAACACTGAAGCTTTCTTT. Its protein product is CASSAQAGVDNTEAFF. The chain combines TRBV2 with TRBJ1-1; weak D call: TRBD1 (5 bases). CDR1 is SNHLY and CDR2 is FYNNEI in the germline V gene. The CDR3 totals 16 residues. Trimming pared 6 bases from V and 2 bases from J, leaving 19 bases between.

This chain uses TRBV5-5 with TRBJ1-6; D not resolved. Germline values: CDR1 SGHKS, CDR2 YYEKEE (reference sequence). The CDR3 covers 15 residues. Trimming took 1 base from V and 9 from J, leaving 14 bases between them. CDR3: CASSLSVPRASPLHF. CDR3 bases: TGTGCCAGCAGCTTGTCCGTCCCGAGGGCTTCACCCCTCCACTTT.

This chain's CDR3 is CASSRLPGQGYEQFF. CDR3 DNA: TGTGCCAGCAGCCGCCTCCCGGGACAGGGCTATGAGCAGTTCTTC. V and J are TRBV7-3 and TRBJ2-1; TRBD1 aligns across 9 bases. V lost 5 bases, J lost 8 bases, and 10 bases stayed unmatched. The germline CDR1 and CDR2 sequences are SGHTA and FQGTGA. This CDR3 spans 15 amino acids. Drawing the rest from reference TRBV7-3 and TRBJ2-1, the complete variable domain is GAGVSQTPSNKVTEKGKYVELRCDPISGHTALYWYRQSLGQGPEFLIYFQGTGAADDSGLPNDRFFAVRPEGSVSTLKIQRTERGDSAVYLCASSRLPGQGYEQFFGPGTRLTVL.

This sequence joins TRBV11-2 and TRBJ2-2; 7 bases are a match to TRBD1. The CDR3 covers 14 residues. CDR1 SGHAT and CDR2 FQNNGV come from the germline V gene. V gave up 5 bases and J gave up 6 bases; unmatched junction bases: 6. The DNA for the CDR3 is TGTGCCAGCAGCCCCCAAAGGGGGCCCGGGGAGCTGTTTTTT. It is translated as CASSPQRGPGELFF.

The chain combines TRBV7-2 with TRBJ1-6; D is perhaps TRBD1 (6 bases). With 5 bases removed from V and 9 bases from J, the gap between germline ends came to 20 bases. Germline V gene data show CDR1 as SGHTA and CDR2 as FQGNSA. CDR3 length equals 16 residues. The CDR3 protein is CASSGQPTGLGSPLHF. CDR3 DNA sequence: TGTGCCAGCAGCGGACAACCGACAGGCTTAGGTTCACCCCTCCACTTT.

The CDR3 region has the DNA TGTGCCAGCAGCTTGTGGGGCGTTGACAATGAGCAGTTCTTC. This gives the protein CASSLWGVDNEQFF. The genes are TRBV5-6 and TRBJ2-1; a weak D match, TRBD1 (5 bases). CDR3 length equals 14 residues. Deletions cut 1 base from V and 5 bases from J, with 10 bases between. Germline CDR1 SGHDT, CDR2 YYEEEE.

This clone was picked up one time. The CDR3 DNA is TGTGCCAGCAGCTTACAGGTGACGGTGGGCTACACCTTC. This gives the protein CASSLQVTVGYTF. The V and J genes are TRBV6-5 and TRBJ1-2, with a possible D match to TRBD1 (5 bases). The CDR3 runs to 13 residues. From germline, CDR1 is MNHEY and CDR2 SVGAGI. The germline V and J ends were trimmed by 6 bases and 8 bases, with 16 bases remaining between them.

The gene calls are TRBV6-5 and TRBJ2-7, with 7 bases fitting TRBD2. With 6 bases clipped from V and 2 bases from J, the junction kept 10 bases outside the gene matches. CDR1 MNHEY and CDR2 SVGAGI come from the germline V gene. The CDR3 loop spans 15 amino acids. The CDR3 sequence: CASSRTLAEAYEQYF. The CDR3 DNA reads TGTGCCAGCAGCCGAACTCTAGCGGAAGCCTACGAGCAGTACTTC.

The V gene is TRBV27, the J gene TRBJ2-5, with a tentative D call TRBD1 (5 bases). The germline V gene encodes CDR1 MNHEY and CDR2 SMNVEV (reference sequence). CDR3 size: 15 residues. The ends were cut back, 4 bases at V and 3 bases at J, with 15 bases in the middle. The CDR3 nucleotides are TGTGCCAGCAGTTCTCAGACAGATATGAAAGAGACCCAGTACTTC. Translation: CASSSQTDMKETQYF.

In its sample, this clone was seen once. The gene calls are TRBV6-5 and TRBJ2-7, with a possible D match to TRBD1 (5 bases). The V gene lost 6 bases and the J gene lost 0 bases, with 9 bases spanning the gap. Looked up from germline, CDR1 is MNHEY and CDR2 is SVGAGI. This CDR3 is 13 amino acids long. The CDR3 nucleotides read TGTGCCAGCAGCCCAGGGTTCTCCTACGAGCAGTACTTC. Its translation is CASSPGFSYEQYF.

The rearrangement links TRBV6-5 to TRBJ2-1; no firm D call. Germline CDR1 MNHEY, CDR2 SVGAGI. V gave up 5 bases and J gave up 9 bases, with 17 bases separating them. This CDR3 is 14 amino acids long. The CDR3 region has the DNA TGTGCCAGCAGTCCCACCCTCGGAGCGATTGAGCAGTTCTTC. This codes for CASSPTLGAIEQFF.

The genes are TRBV6-6 and TRBJ1-1; 10 positions agree with TRBD1. Trimming cost V 5 bases and J 5 bases; bases outside gene matches: 14. Looked up from germline, CDR1 is MNHNY and CDR2 is SVGAGI (reference sequence). This CDR3 is 17 amino acids long. The CDR3 reads CASSPWTGGTRGTEAFF. The CDR3 bases are TGTGCCAGCAGTCCCTGGACAGGGGGGACTCGGGGAACTGAAGCTTTCTTT.

The chain joins TRBV11-2 to TRBJ2-7, with D maybe TRBD1 (6 bases). Trimming left V 2 bases short and J 0 bases short, with 8 bases between. Looked up from germline, CDR1 is SGHAT and CDR2 is FQNNGV. The CDR3 is 14 residues long. CDR3 in amino acids: CASSLQGGSYEQYF. The CDR3 region has the DNA TGTGCCAGCAGCTTACAAGGGGGCTCCTACGAGCAGTACTTC.

The J gene is TRBJ2-1, the V gene TRBV6-5, with 7 nucleotides matching TRBD2. V was pared by 2 bases and J by 5 bases, with 9 bases of the junction left unmatched. CDR3 length: 16 amino acids. Germline CDR1 MNHEY, CDR2 SVGAGI. The CDR3 bases are TGTGCCAGCAGTTACGACGGTTTGGCGGGAGACAATGAGCAGTTCTTC. Translated: CASSYDGLAGDNEQFF.

The J gene is TRBJ2-2, the V gene TRBV6-5; 7 nucleotides line up with TRBD2. Trimming took 9 bases from V and 5 from J; bases not matched to a gene: 9. This CDR3 comprises 14 residues. CDR1 and CDR2 (germline): MNHEY, SVGAGI. The CDR3 loop is CASQSGTLTGELFF. The CDR3 nucleotides are TGTGCCAGTCAGAGCGGGACCCTAACCGGGGAGCTGTTTTTT.

The rearrangement uses TRBV6-5 and TRBJ1-2; possibly TRBD1 for D (6 bases). V lost 6 bases to trimming and J lost 8 bases, with 22 bases between them. Germline loops: CDR1 MNHEY, CDR2 SVGAGI. CDR3 length equals 15 residues. CDR3 sequence (DNA): TGTGCCAGCAGCCCGAAGGGGGGGGCAGTTATAGGCTACACCTTC. It yields the protein CASSPKGGAVIGYTF.

The V and J genes are TRBV19 and TRBJ2-1; 8 bases are shared with TRBD2. Germline assignment: CDR1 LNHDA and CDR2 SQIVND (reference sequence). Trimming at V came to 8 bases and at J to 5 bases, leaving 11 bases not matched to a gene. This CDR3 has 15 amino acids. CDR3 in amino acids: CASGPGRARDNEQFF. The CDR3 DNA sequence: TGTGCCAGTGGACCCGGGAGGGCCCGGGACAATGAGCAGTTCTTC.

The rearrangement uses TRBV6-6 and TRBJ1-1, with 8 bases aligning to TRBD1. CDR1 MNHNY and CDR2 SVGAGI come from the germline V gene (reference sequence). The V segment lost 4 bases and the J segment 6 bases; nucleotides outside the gene matches: 7. The CDR3 consists of 14 residues. Here the CDR3 reads CASSSQGAISEAFF. CDR3 coding DNA: TGTGCCAGCAGTTCCCAGGGGGCAATTTCTGAAGCTTTCTTT.